This is a list of T cell receptor beta chains from one sample in a study of regulatory T cells in long-lasting Graves disease. TCRdb itself ran the multiplex PCR reads through MiXCR, one entry per CDR3 protein. The sample includes over 400,000 distinct CDR3 sequences, 11% to 15% of them seen just once. In addition, the sample was reused for a study of T cells in Graves' hyperthyroidism and ophthalmopathy.

This material consisted of peripheral blood mononuclear cells (PBMCs), taken at new diagnosis, from a patient treated with antithyroid drugs. The origin of the receptors is a woman aged 45 to 65 with Graves disease. Both conserved end residues are part of each CDR3. The D gene is left open where the match is weak. Not every row has a clone size; where given, it reads once, few, many or a size class.

D: -
size: many
V: TRBV2
J: TRBJ1-2
CDR3: CASSVAVTDGYTF
DNA: TGTGCCAGCAGTGTTGCTGTGACCGATGGCTACACCTTC

D: -
size: many
V: TRBV5-1
J: TRBJ2-1
CDR3: CASSLDSQAPF
DNA: TGCGCCAGCAGCTTGGATAGTCAAGCGCCGTTC

D: -
size: many
V: TRBV19
J: TRBJ1-1
CDR3: CASSIQGGTEAFF
DNA: TGTGCCAGTAGTATTCAGGGAGGCACTGAAGCTTTCTTT

D: -
size: -
V: TRBV14
J: TRBJ2-7
CDR3: CASSQYFHSYEQYF
DNA: TGTGCCAGCAGCCAATATTTCCATTCCTACGAGCAGTACTTC

D: TRBD1
size: many
V: TRBV9
J: TRBJ2-5
CDR3: CASSVGEGAIQETQYF
DNA: TGTGCCAGCAGCGTAGGTGAGGGGGCAATCCAAGAGACCCAGTACTTC

D: TRBD1
size: few
V: TRBV7-9
J: TRBJ2-7
CDR3: CASSLDSGQNYYEQYF
DNA: TGTGCCAGCAGCTTGGATTCGGGACAGAACTACTACGAGCAGTACTTC

D: TRBD2
size: many
V: TRBV20-1
J: TRBJ2-7
CDR3: CSARDRLGTSGEQYF
DNA: TGCAGTGCTAGAGATCGGTTAGGGACTAGCGGGGAGCAGTACTTC

D: -
size: few
V: TRBV5-1
J: TRBJ2-7
CDR3: CASSSVGGVYYEQYF
DNA: TGCGCCAGCAGCTCGGTCGGTGGGGTCTACTACGAGCAGTACTTC

D: TRBD2
size: -
V: TRBV3-1
J: TRBJ2-3
CDR3: CASSQGTLAGGRTDTQYF
DNA: TGTGCCAGCAGCCAAGGAACCCTAGCGGGAGGTCGGACAGATACGCAGTATTTT

D: -
size: many
V: TRBV15
J: TRBJ1-3
CDR3: CATSRVDSGNTIYF
DNA: TGTGCCACCAGCAGAGTTGATTCTGGAAACACCATATATTTT

D: -
size: many
V: TRBV6-5
J: TRBJ2-6
CDR3: CASSYVVAGANVLTF
DNA: TGTGCCAGCAGTTACGTTGTTGCTGGGGCCAACGTCCTGACTTTC

D: TRBD2
size: many
V: TRBV7-2
J: TRBJ2-2
CDR3: CASSLGGGTRGTGELFF
DNA: TGTGCCAGCAGCTTAGGCGGGGGGACCCGCGGCACCGGGGAGCTGTTTTTT

D: -
size: many
V: TRBV6-1
J: TRBJ2-3
CDR3: CASRPGGGVTDTQYF
DNA: TGTGCCAGCAGGCCTGGAGGGGGCGTAACAGATACGCAGTATTTT

D: TRBD1
size: many
V: TRBV6-2/TRBV6-3
J: TRBJ2-6
CDR3: CASSYQTGDGANVLTF
DNA: TGTGCCAGCAGTTACCAGACAGGGGACGGGGCCAACGTCCTGACTTTC

D: TRBD2
size: -
V: TRBV11-2
J: TRBJ2-1
CDR3: CASSDTRTSGSPNEQFF
DNA: TGTGCCAGCAGCGACACGAGGACTAGCGGGAGCCCCAATGAGCAGTTCTTC

D: TRBD1
size: -
V: TRBV19
J: TRBJ1-3
CDR3: CASIDRARSGNTIYF
DNA: TGTGCCAGTATCGACAGGGCGCGATCTGGAAACACCATATATTTT

D: -
size: many
V: TRBV2
J: TRBJ2-1
CDR3: CASLPTRPSSYNEQFF
DNA: TGTGCCAGCCTCCCCACTAGACCTAGCTCCTACAATGAGCAGTTCTTC

D: -
size: -
V: TRBV30
J: TRBJ1-5
CDR3: CDWSVSSNQPQHF
DNA: TGTGACTGGAGTGTTTCTAGCAATCAGCCCCAGCATTTT

D: -
size: many
V: TRBV2
J: TRBJ2-7
CDR3: CASSETQRTFSYEQYF
DNA: TGTGCCAGCAGTGAAACGCAGCGGACCTTCTCCTACGAGCAGTACTTC

D: TRBD2
size: many
V: TRBV7-9
J: TRBJ2-5
CDR3: CASSLAGGLGTQYF
DNA: TGTGCCAGCAGCTTAGCGGGAGGGCTGGGGACCCAGTACTTC

D: TRBD2
size: many
V: TRBV10-3
J: TRBJ2-3
CDR3: CAISEASGGDTQYF
DNA: TGTGCCATCAGTGAGGCTAGCGGGGGTGATACGCAGTATTTT

D: -
size: -
V: TRBV28
J: TRBJ1-4
CDR3: CASSFELRKLFF
DNA: TGTGCCAGCAGTTTCGAATTGCGAAAACTGTTTTTT

D: TRBD2
size: -
V: TRBV5-6
J: TRBJ2-1
CDR3: CASSFTSGAYNEQFF
DNA: TGTGCCAGCAGCTTCACTAGCGGAGCCTACAATGAGCAGTTCTTC

D: TRBD1
size: few
V: TRBV3-1
J: TRBJ2-5
CDR3: CASSQTGTGIQETQYF
DNA: TGTGCCAGCAGCCAGACCGGGACAGGGATCCAAGAGACCCAGTACTTC

D: -
size: many
V: TRBV5-1
J: TRBJ2-7
CDR3: CASSSQGNEQYF
DNA: TGCGCCAGCAGCTCCCAGGGGAACGAGCAGTACTTC

D: -
size: many
V: TRBV10-3
J: TRBJ1-5
CDR3: CAIKEGYNQPQHF
DNA: TGTGCCATCAAAGAAGGGTACAATCAGCCCCAGCATTTT

D: -
size: many
V: TRBV3-1
J: TRBJ2-5
CDR3: CASSHIREPSPETQYF
DNA: TGTGCCAGCAGCCACATTCGGGAGCCTTCCCCAGAGACCCAGTACTTC

D: -
size: many
V: TRBV20-1
J: TRBJ2-7
CDR3: CSASGAPRSSSYEQYF
DNA: TGCAGTGCTAGTGGCGCGCCGCGGTCAAGCTCCTACGAGCAGTACTTC

D: TRBD1
size: few
V: TRBV19
J: TRBJ2-7
CDR3: CASRLTGVSEQYF
DNA: TGTGCCAGTAGACTCACAGGGGTCAGCGAGCAGTACTTC

D: TRBD2
size: many
V: TRBV28
J: TRBJ2-7
CDR3: CASSYTLAGGPDEQYF
DNA: TGTGCCAGCAGTTACACCCTAGCGGGAGGGCCGGATGAGCAGTACTTC

D: -
size: many
V: TRBV2
J: TRBJ1-6
CDR3: CASSEREVSPLHF
DNA: TGTGCCAGCAGTGAAAGGGAGGTGTCACCCCTCCACTTT

D: -
size: many
V: TRBV5-1
J: TRBJ2-3
CDR3: CASSTALTDPDTQYF
DNA: TGCGCCAGCAGCACCGCGTTGACCGACCCAGATACGCAGTATTTT

D: -
size: -
V: TRBV5-4
J: TRBJ1-5
CDR3: CASSLDGAGSNQPQHF
DNA: TGTGCCAGCAGCTTGGATGGGGCAGGGAGCAATCAGCCCCAGCATTTT

D: -
size: many
V: TRBV5-1
J: TRBJ2-7
CDR3: CASSSRGTDSGGPSYEQYF
DNA: TGCGCCAGCAGCTCGCGCGGGACCGACTCGGGGGGCCCCTCCTACGAGCAGTACTTC

D: -
size: -
V: TRBV2
J: TRBJ1-6
CDR3: CASRETGNNSPLHF
DNA: TGTGCCAGCAGGGAGACAGGAAATAATTCACCCCTCCACTTT

D: -
size: many
V: TRBV7-9
J: TRBJ2-1
CDR3: CASRPLGGNGNEQFF
DNA: TGTGCCAGCAGACCCTTGGGGGGCAACGGGAATGAGCAGTTCTTC

D: TRBD2
size: many
V: TRBV12-3/TRBV12-4
J: TRBJ2-5
CDR3: CASSPLAGTQETQYF
DNA: TGTGCCAGCAGTCCGCTAGCGGGTACACAAGAGACCCAGTACTTC

D: TRBD1
size: many
V: TRBV5-1
J: TRBJ1-1
CDR3: CASSPDRGRETEAFF
DNA: TGCGCCAGCAGCCCGGACAGGGGGCGAGAGACTGAAGCTTTCTTT

D: -
size: many
V: TRBV6-1
J: TRBJ1-5
CDR3: CASSDRKYQPQHF
DNA: TGTGCCAGCAGTGACAGAAAGTATCAGCCCCAGCATTTT

D: -
size: -
V: TRBV20-1
J: TRBJ1-6
CDR3: CSATSGGYYNSPLHF
DNA: TGCAGTGCGACCTCGGGAGGGTACTATAATTCACCCCTCCACTTT

D: -
size: many
V: TRBV7-9
J: TRBJ2-3
CDR3: CATHPGAFTDTQYF
DNA: TGTGCCACCCACCCGGGAGCATTCACAGATACGCAGTATTTT

D: TRBD1
size: many
V: TRBV28
J: TRBJ1-5
CDR3: CASRSTGTGEFDSNQPQHF
DNA: TGTGCCAGCAGATCCACCGGGACAGGGGAATTTGATAGCAATCAGCCCCAGCATTTT

D: TRBD2
size: many
V: TRBV5-5
J: TRBJ2-5
CDR3: CASSLQAGKQETQYF
DNA: TGTGCCAGCAGCTTGCAAGCGGGGAAACAAGAGACCCAGTACTTC

D: TRBD1
size: few
V: TRBV19
J: TRBJ1-5
CDR3: CASSKGQGVQPQHF
DNA: TGTGCCAGTAGTAAAGGACAGGGGGTTCAGCCCCAGCATTTT

D: -
size: few
V: TRBV7-3
J: TRBJ2-6
CDR3: CASSLSRSGANVLTF
DNA: TGTGCCAGCAGCCTCTCACGCTCTGGGGCCAACGTCCTGACTTTC

D: TRBD2
size: many
V: TRBV7-9
J: TRBJ2-5
CDR3: CASTGTSGRDQETQYF
DNA: TGTGCCAGCACCGGGACTAGCGGAAGGGACCAAGAGACCCAGTACTTC

D: -
size: many
V: TRBV2
J: TRBJ2-5
CDR3: CASSDEFVWGAQETQYF
DNA: TGTGCCAGCAGTGATGAGTTTGTCTGGGGGGCCCAAGAGACCCAGTACTTC

D: TRBD1
size: few
V: TRBV7-9
J: TRBJ2-7
CDR3: CASSAELTGANYEQYF
DNA: TGTGCCAGCAGTGCTGAACTGACAGGGGCTAACTACGAGCAGTACTTC

D: TRBD2
size: many
V: TRBV11-2
J: TRBJ2-3
CDR3: CASSLRVAGVSWADTQYF
DNA: TGTGCCAGCAGCCTACGGGTAGCGGGAGTCTCGTGGGCGGATACGCAGTATTTT

D: -
size: many
V: TRBV20-1
J: TRBJ2-7
CDR3: CSARRGSTYEQYF
DNA: TGCAGTGCTAGAAGGGGTTCCACCTACGAGCAGTACTTC

D: TRBD2
size: many
V: TRBV29-1
J: TRBJ2-1
CDR3: CSVRPTSGAHNEQFF
DNA: TGCAGCGTCCGACCGACTAGCGGGGCCCACAATGAGCAGTTCTTC

D: -
size: many
V: TRBV6-1
J: TRBJ1-1
CDR3: CASRPGTMNTEAFF
DNA: TGTGCCAGCAGACCAGGGACCATGAACACTGAAGCTTTCTTT

D: TRBD2
size: many
V: TRBV2
J: TRBJ2-2
CDR3: CASSSGTFTGELFF
DNA: TGTGCCAGCTCAAGCGGGACTTTCACCGGGGAGCTGTTTTTT

D: TRBD1
size: many
V: TRBV2
J: TRBJ2-7
CDR3: CASSDRGKQYF
DNA: TGTGCCAGCAGTGACAGGGGGAAGCAGTACTTC

D: TRBD2
size: many
V: TRBV2
J: TRBJ2-7
CDR3: CASSEVGGTSWYEQYF
DNA: TGTGCCAGCAGTGAAGTGGGGGGGACTAGTTGGTACGAGCAGTACTTC